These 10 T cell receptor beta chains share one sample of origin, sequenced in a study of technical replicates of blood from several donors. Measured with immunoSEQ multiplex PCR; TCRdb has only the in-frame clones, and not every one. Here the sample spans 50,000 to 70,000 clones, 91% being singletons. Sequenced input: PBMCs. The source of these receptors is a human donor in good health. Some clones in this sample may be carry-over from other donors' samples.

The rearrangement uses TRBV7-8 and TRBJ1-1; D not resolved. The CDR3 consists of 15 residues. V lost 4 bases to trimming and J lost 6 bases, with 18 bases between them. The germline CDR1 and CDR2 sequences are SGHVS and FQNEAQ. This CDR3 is CASSSELAGRSEAFF. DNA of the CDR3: TGTGCCAGCAGCTCCGAGCTGGCAGGTCGGTCTGAAGCTTTCTTT.

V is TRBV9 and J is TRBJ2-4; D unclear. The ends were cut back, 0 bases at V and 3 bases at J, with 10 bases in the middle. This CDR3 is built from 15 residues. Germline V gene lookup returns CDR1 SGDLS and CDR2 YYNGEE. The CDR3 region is CASSVGLTDKNIQYF. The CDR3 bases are TGTGCCAGCAGCGTAGGTCTCACAGACAAAAACATTCAGTACTTC. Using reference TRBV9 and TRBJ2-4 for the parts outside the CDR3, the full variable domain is DSGVTQTPKHLITATGQRVTLRCSPRSGDLSVYWYQQSLDQGLQFLIQYYNGEERAKGNILERFSAQQFPDLHSELNLSSLELGDSALYFCASSVGLTDKNIQYFGAGTRLSVL.

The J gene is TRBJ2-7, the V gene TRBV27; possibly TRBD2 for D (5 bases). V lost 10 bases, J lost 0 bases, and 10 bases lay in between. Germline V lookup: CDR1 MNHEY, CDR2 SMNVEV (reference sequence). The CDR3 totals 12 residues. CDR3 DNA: TGTGCCACCCGGGGATACTCCTACGAGCAGTACTTC. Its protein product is CATRGYSYEQYF.

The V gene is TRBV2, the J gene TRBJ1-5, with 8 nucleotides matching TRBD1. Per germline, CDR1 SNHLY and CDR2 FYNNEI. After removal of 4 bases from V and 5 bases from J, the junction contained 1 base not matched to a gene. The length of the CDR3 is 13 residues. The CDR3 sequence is CASSADRDQPQHF. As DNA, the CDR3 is TGTGCCAGCAGTGCGGACAGGGATCAGCCCCAGCATTTT.

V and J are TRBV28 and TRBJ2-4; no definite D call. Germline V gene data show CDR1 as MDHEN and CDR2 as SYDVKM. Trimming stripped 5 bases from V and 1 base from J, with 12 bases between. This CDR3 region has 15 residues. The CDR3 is CASSPRLEAKNIQYF. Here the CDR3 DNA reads TGTGCCAGCAGTCCACGTTTGGAGGCCAAAAACATTCAGTACTTC.

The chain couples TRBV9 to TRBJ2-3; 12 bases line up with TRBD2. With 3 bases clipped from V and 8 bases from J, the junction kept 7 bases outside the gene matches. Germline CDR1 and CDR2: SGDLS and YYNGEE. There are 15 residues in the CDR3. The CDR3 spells CASSATSGGHVTQYF. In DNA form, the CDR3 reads TGTGCCAGCAGCGCGACTAGCGGGGGTCATGTTACGCAGTATTTT.

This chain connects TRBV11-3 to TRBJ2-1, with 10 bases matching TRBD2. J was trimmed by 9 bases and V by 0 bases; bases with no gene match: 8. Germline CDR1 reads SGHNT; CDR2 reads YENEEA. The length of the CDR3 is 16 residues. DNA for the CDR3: TGTGCCAGCAGCTTAGACTTCCTAGCGGGAGCAGTTGAGCAGTTCTTC. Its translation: CASSLDFLAGAVEQFF. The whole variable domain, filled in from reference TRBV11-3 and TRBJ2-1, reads EAGVVQSPRYKIIEKKQPVAFWCNPISGHNTLYWYLQNLGQGPELLIRYENEEAVDDSQLPKDRFSAERLKGVDSTLKIQPAELGDSAVYLCASSLDFLAGAVEQFFGPGTRLTVL.

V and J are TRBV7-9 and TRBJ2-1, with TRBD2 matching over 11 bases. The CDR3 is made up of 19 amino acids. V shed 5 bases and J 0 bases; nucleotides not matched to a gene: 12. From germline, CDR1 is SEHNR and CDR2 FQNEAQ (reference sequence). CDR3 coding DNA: TGTGCCAGCAGCCACCGGACTAGCGGGTCCGAGAGCTCCTACAATGAGCAGTTCTTC. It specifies CASSHRTSGSESSYNEQFF.

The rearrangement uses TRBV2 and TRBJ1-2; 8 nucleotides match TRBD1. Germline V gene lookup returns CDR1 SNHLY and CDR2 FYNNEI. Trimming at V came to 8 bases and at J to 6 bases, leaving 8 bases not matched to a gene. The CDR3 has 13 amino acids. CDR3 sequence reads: CASYGQGGHGYTF. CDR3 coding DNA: TGTGCCAGCTACGGACAGGGAGGCCATGGCTACACCTTC.

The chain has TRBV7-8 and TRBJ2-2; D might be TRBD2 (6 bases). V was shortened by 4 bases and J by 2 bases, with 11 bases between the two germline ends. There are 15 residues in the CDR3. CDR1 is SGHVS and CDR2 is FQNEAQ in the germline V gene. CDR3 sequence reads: CASSSGVENTGELFF. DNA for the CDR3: TGTGCCAGCAGCTCGGGGGTAGAAAACACCGGGGAGCTGTTTTTT. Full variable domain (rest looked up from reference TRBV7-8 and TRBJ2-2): GAGVSQSPRYKVAKRGQDVALRCDPISGHVSLFWYQQALGQGPEFLTYFQNEAQLDKSGLPSDRFFAERPEGSVSTLKIQRTQQEDSAVYLCASSSGVENTGELFFGEGSRLTVL.